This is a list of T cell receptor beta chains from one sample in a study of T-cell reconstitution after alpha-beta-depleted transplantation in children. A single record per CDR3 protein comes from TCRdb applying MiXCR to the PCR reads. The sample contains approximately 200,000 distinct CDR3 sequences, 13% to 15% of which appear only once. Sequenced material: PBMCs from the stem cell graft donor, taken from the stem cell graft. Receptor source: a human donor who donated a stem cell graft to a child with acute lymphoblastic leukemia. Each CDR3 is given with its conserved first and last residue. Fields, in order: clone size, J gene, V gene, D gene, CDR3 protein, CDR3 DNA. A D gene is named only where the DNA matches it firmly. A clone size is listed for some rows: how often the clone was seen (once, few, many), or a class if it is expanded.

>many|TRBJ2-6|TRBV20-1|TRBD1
CSARRDRSSGANVLTF
TGCAGTGCCCGCCGGGACAGGTCCTCTGGGGCCAACGTCCTGACTTTC
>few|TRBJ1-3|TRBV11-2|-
CASSLDRGGFGNTIYF
TGTGCCAGCAGCTTAGATCGGGGGGGATTTGGAAACACCATATATTTT
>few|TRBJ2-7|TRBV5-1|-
CASNPGELRLYEQYF
TGCGCCAGCAACCCAGGTGAGCTCCGCCTCTACGAGCAGTACTTC
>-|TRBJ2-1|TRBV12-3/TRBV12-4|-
CASMVGSSYNEQFF
TGTGCCAGTATGGTTGGGAGCTCCTACAATGAGCAGTTCTTC
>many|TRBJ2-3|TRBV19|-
CASSETDRSDTQYF
TGTGCCAGTAGCGAAACAGACAGGTCTGATACGCAGTATTTT
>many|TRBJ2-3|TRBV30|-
CAWSVIGVQGDTQYF
TGTGCCTGGAGTGTGATTGGTGTTCAGGGAGATACGCAGTATTTT
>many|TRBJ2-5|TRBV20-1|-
CSARTVETQYF
TGCAGTGCTAGGACAGTGGAGACCCAGTACTTC
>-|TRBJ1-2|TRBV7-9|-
CASSPDGVGRGYTF
TGTGCCAGCAGTCCGGATGGGGTCGGTAGAGGCTACACCTTC
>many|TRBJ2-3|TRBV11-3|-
CASSPEPTSRDTQYF
TGTGCCAGCAGCCCCGAACCTACTAGCAGAGATACGCAGTATTTT
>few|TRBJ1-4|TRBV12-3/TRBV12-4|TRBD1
CASSTGTAQKLFF
TGTGCCAGCAGTACCGGGACAGCGCAAAAACTGTTTTTT
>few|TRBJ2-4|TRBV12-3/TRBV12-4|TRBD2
CASSSTRTSGSDIQYF
TGTGCCAGCAGTTCAACGAGGACTAGCGGGAGTGACATTCAGTACTTC
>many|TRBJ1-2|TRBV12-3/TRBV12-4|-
CASSLVMIDRNYGYTF
TGTGCCAGCAGTTTAGTTATGATAGACAGGAACTATGGCTACACCTTC
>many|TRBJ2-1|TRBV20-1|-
CSARVSGSSQAGGEQFF
TGCAGTGCTAGAGTTTCGGGGTCTAGTCAGGCGGGTGGTGAGCAGTTCTTC
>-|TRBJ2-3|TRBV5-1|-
CASSLRINTDTQYF
TGCGCCAGCAGCCTGCGGATAAACACAGATACGCAGTATTTT
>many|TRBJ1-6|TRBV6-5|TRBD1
CASSQGVSYNSPLHF
TGTGCCAGCAGTCAGGGGGTCTCCTATAATTCACCCCTCCACTTT
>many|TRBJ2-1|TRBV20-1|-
CSLGSGYNEQFF
TGCAGTCTCGGAAGCGGTTACAATGAGCAGTTCTTC
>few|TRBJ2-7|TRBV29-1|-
CSVERLGSTYEQYF
TGCAGCGTTGAACGATTAGGGTCAACTTACGAGCAGTACTTC
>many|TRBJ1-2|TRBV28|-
CASKPSVSRGYTF
TGTGCCAGCAAGCCCTCTGTTTCACGAGGCTACACCTTC
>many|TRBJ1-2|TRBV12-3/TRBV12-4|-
CASNESGTKNGYTF
TGTGCCAGCAACGAGAGCGGGACCAAGAATGGCTACACCTTC
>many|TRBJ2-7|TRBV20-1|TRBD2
CSARDPAAGAPREQYF
TGCAGTGCTAGAGATCCCGCGGCGGGAGCCCCGCGCGAGCAGTACTTC
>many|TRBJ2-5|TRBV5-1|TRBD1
CASRPGQGARQETQYF
TGCGCCAGCAGACCGGGACAGGGGGCGAGACAAGAGACCCAGTACTTC
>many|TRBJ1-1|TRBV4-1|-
CASSQDSEGMNTEAFF
TGCGCCAGCAGCCAAGACTCCGAGGGCATGAACACTGAAGCTTTCTTT
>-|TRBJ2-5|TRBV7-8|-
CASSRQVMGETQYF
TGTGCCAGCAGCCGACAGGTTATGGGAGAGACCCAGTACTTC
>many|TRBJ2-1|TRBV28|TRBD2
CASSRPGTSFNEQFF
TGTGCCAGCAGTCGTCCAGGGACTAGCTTCAATGAGCAGTTCTTC
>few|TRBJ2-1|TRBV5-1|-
CASSLAQTGAPNEQFF
TGCGCCAGCAGCTTGGCCCAAACGGGAGCCCCCAATGAGCAGTTCTTC
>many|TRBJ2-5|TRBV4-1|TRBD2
CASSQGLAEETQYF
TGCGCCAGCAGCCAAGGACTAGCGGAAGAGACCCAGTACTTC